Below are 32 T cell receptor beta chains sequenced from a single sample in a study of regulatory and conventional T cells in RAG deficiency (dated by TCRdb to about 2017). Before genomic DNA was extracted, conventional CD4+ T cells were isolated from blood as CD25-low CD127-high cells. Library method: the immunoSEQ multiplex PCR assay. The immuneACCESS repertoire file appears here via TCRdb, limited to in-frame rearrangements. These files lack a portion of the clones; in checked studies, under half of the deficit traces to unresolved V genes, and the cause of the others is not known. For this sample the table gives 30,000 to 40,000 clones, of which 75% to 80% were detected only once. The top ten constitute roughly 3% of the sample. The sample was also linked to a second study, of regulatory T cells. The second study's authors report: For the multiplex PCR, 52 forward TRBV primers and 13 reverse TRBJ primers were used, and amplification bias was corrected with both assay-based and computational methods.

Sequencing was performed on CD4+ effector T cells sorted from blood. Receptors were obtained from a human donor in good health.

The table lists this clone with a few counts. The chain recombines TRBV18 with TRBJ1-5, with a possible D match to TRBD1 (6 bases). V lost 9 bases and J lost 2, with 17 bases in between. This CDR3 has 15 amino acids. The germline CDR1 and CDR2 sequences are KGHSH and LQKENI. The CDR3 loop is CASSEDRRGNQPQHF. The CDR3 DNA is TGTGCCAGTTCCGAAGACAGGCGGGGCAATCAGCCCCAGCATTTT.

The J gene is TRBJ1-2, the V gene TRBV2; a weak D match, TRBD1 (5 bases). This CDR3 is built from 12 residues. V was pared by 7 bases and J by 7 bases, with 13 bases between. Germline CDR1 and CDR2: SNHLY and FYNNEI. The CDR3 nucleotides read TGTGCCAGCACTAGGGACTTAGGTGGCTACACCTTC. Amino acids: CASTRDLGGYTF. Drawing the rest from reference TRBV2 and TRBJ1-2, the complete variable domain is EPEVTQTPSHQVTQMGQEVILRCVPISNHLYFYWYRQILGQKVEFLVSFYNNEISEKSEIFDDQFSVERPDGSNFTLKIRSTKLEDSAMYFCASTRDLGGYTFGSGTRLTVV.

On this clone itself: Germline and junction disagree at one end, which may indicate a read error. V gene TRBV5-4 combines with J gene TRBJ1-6, with TRBD1 matching 11 bases. Per the germline V gene, CDR1 is SGHNT and CDR2 is YYREEE (reference sequence). The CDR3 runs 12 residues. The CDR3 bases are TGTGCCAGCAGCAGGGACAGGGGGGAATCCTCCTTT. Encoded protein: CASSRDRGESSF.

This chain links TRBV7-8 with TRBJ1-5, with 9 positions matching TRBD1. The CDR3 has 16 amino acids. Trimming removed 8 bases from V and 6 bases from J; junction bases left unmatched: 14. CDR1 is SGHVS, CDR2 FQNEAQ, per germline. The CDR3 DNA is TGTGCCAGCGGATACAGGGGGCAGGGGGTCGGTCAGCCCCAGCATTTT. Protein: CASGYRGQGVGQPQHF. The variable domain in full, with the rest retrieved from reference TRBV7-8 and TRBJ1-5, is GAGVSQSPRYKVAKRGQDVALRCDPISGHVSLFWYQQALGQGPEFLTYFQNEAQLDKSGLPSDRFFAERPEGSVSTLKIQRTQQEDSAVYLCASGYRGQGVGQPQHFGDGTRLSIL.

The chain recombines TRBV9 with TRBJ2-5; 8 nucleotides line up with TRBD1. V lost 3 bases and J lost 4; bases outside the gene matches: 8. This CDR3 comprises 15 residues. Germline-derived CDR1 and CDR2 are SGDLS and YYNGEE. CDR3 sequence: CASSGHGQGRETQYF. The CDR3 nucleotides read TGTGCCAGCAGCGGACATGGACAGGGAAGAGAGACCCAGTACTTC.

This sequence joins TRBV13 and TRBJ2-3; 9 bases match TRBD2. V was pared by 5 bases and J by 0 bases, with 18 bases of the junction left unmatched. CDR1 is PRHDT and CDR2 is FYEKMQ in the germline V gene (reference sequence). The length of the CDR3 is 20 residues. The CDR3: CASSPRRTSGGPTSTDTQYF. The CDR3 region has the DNA TGTGCCAGCAGCCCTCGGAGGACCAGCGGGGGGCCTACAAGCACAGATACGCAGTATTTT.

V is TRBV5-1 and J is TRBJ1-1; the match to TRBD1 covers 7 bases. Germline assignment: CDR1 SGHRS and CDR2 YFSETQ. V gave up 1 base and J gave up 8 bases; unmatched junction bases: 14. CDR3 length: 16 residues. CDR3 nucleotides: TGCGCCAGCAGCTTGCGTAAAACAGGGGCTTCTCGAGAAGCTTTCTTT. This translates into CASSLRKTGASREAFF.

A remark on this clone: At one boundary the junction diverges from the germline segment, which might be a read error. V usage is TRBV7-7 and J usage is TRBJ2-2; 8 bases are a match to TRBD2. This CDR3 contains 17 residues. Germline V CDR1 and CDR2: SSHAT, FNYEAQ (reference sequence). The CDR3 coding sequence is TGTGCTAGCAGCTTAGCGTCGGCGGGGGGCCCGACCGGGGAGCTGTTTTTT. Protein sequence: CASSLASAGGPTGELFF.

This rearrangement joins TRBV29-1 to TRBJ1-2, with D possibly TRBD1 on 5 matching bases. Trimming removed 3 bases from V and 7 bases from J, with 12 bases in between. Germline V gene data show CDR1 as SQVTM and CDR2 as ANQGSEA. The CDR3 extends over 12 amino acids. In DNA form, the CDR3 reads TGCAGCGTTGACAGGGACCGAGGTGGCTACACCTTC. Translating it yields CSVDRDRGGYTF.

In this sample, this clone turned up a few times. This chain joins TRBV28 and TRBJ1-1; possibly TRBD1 for D (5 bases). The V and J ends lost 3 bases and 6 bases respectively, with 11 bases between them. The CDR3 spans 13 residues. Looked up from germline, CDR1 is MDHEN and CDR2 is SYDVKM. The CDR3 is CASSFRVGSEAFF. The CDR3 DNA reads as TGTGCCAGCAGTTTCAGGGTTGGGTCTGAAGCTTTCTTT.

The chain couples TRBV5-5 to TRBJ1-3; no clear D gene. Trimming took off 2 bases at V and 2 bases at J, with 8 bases between the two ends. Germline loops: CDR1 SGHKS, CDR2 YYEKEE (reference sequence). The CDR3 is 14 amino acids. The CDR3 DNA is TGTGCCAGCAGCTTAACGCAGGCTGGAAACACCATATATTTT. This codes for CASSLTQAGNTIYF.

The chain is built from TRBV30 and TRBJ1-1, with D unresolved. Trimming stripped 2 bases from V and 3 bases from J, with 4 bases between. This CDR3 is 11 amino acids long. Germline V gene sequence: CDR1 GTSNPN, CDR2 SVGIG (reference sequence). For the CDR3, the DNA is TGTGCCTGGAGTCAAGACACTGAAGCTTTCTTT. It is translated as CAWSQDTEAFF.

This clone was recorded a few times. This chain joins TRBV7-9 and TRBJ1-6, with D perhaps matching TRBD1 (6 bases). Trimming cost V 5 bases and J 9 bases, with 11 bases left between them. The CDR3 covers 13 residues. From germline, CDR1 is SEHNR and CDR2 FQNEAQ (reference sequence). The CDR3: CASSNRVGSPLHF. Written as DNA, the CDR3 is TGTGCCAGCAGCAACAGGGTTGGTTCACCCCTCCACTTT.

The V gene is TRBV19, the J gene TRBJ2-3; 9 nucleotides align to TRBD1. Germline lookup yields CDR1 LNHDA and CDR2 SQIVND (reference sequence). The J segment lost 1 base and the V segment lost 6 bases, leaving 11 bases of the junction unmatched. CDR3 length: 17 amino acids. The CDR3 here is CASRRDRAFTGTDTQYF. Written as DNA, the CDR3 is TGTGCCAGTAGGCGGGACAGGGCCTTCACAGGCACAGATACGCAGTATTTT.

V and J are TRBV7-2 and TRBJ1-1; 9 nucleotides match TRBD1. This CDR3 region has 13 residues. Trimming took 5 bases from V and 10 from J; bases not matched to a gene: 8. Germline CDR1 is SGHTA and CDR2 is FQGNSA. CDR3 DNA: TGTGCCAGCAGCCCCGACAGGGGGAGGTTAGCTTTCTTT. This encodes CASSPDRGRLAFF.

The chain is built from TRBV5-1 and TRBJ2-1; no firm D call. Trimming removed 0 bases from V and 0 bases from J, with 7 bases in between. The CDR3 is made up of 15 amino acids. Germline V lookup: CDR1 SGHRS, CDR2 YFSETQ. DNA for the CDR3: TGCGCCAGCAGCTTGGTGGGAAGCTCCTACAATGAGCAGTTCTTC. Translation gives CASSLVGSSYNEQFF.

The gene calls are TRBV18 and TRBJ1-4; D gene ambiguous. The germline CDR1 and CDR2 sequences are KGHSH and LQKENI. This CDR3 contains 13 residues. With 2 bases removed from V and 8 bases from J, the gap between germline ends came to 9 bases. CDR3 protein: CASSPGIGEKLFF. The CDR3 DNA sequence: TGTGCCAGCTCACCAGGGATTGGCGAAAAACTGTTTTTT.

This clone came up once. The chain uses TRBV9 and TRBJ1-1; tentatively, D is TRBD1 (6 bases). This CDR3 is built from 14 residues. Germline loops: CDR1 SGDLS, CDR2 YYNGEE. The ends were cut back, 4 bases at V and 3 bases at J, with 13 bases in the middle. The CDR3 spells CASSSRNRDTEAFF. The CDR3 DNA sequence: TGTGCCAGCAGCTCCCGAAACAGGGACACTGAAGCTTTCTTT.

The V call is TRBV18, the J call TRBJ1-5; 10 bases are shared with TRBD1. CDR1 and CDR2 from the germline V gene are KGHSH and LQKENI. CDR3 length: 14 residues. The V segment lost 3 bases and the J segment 5 bases; nucleotides outside the gene matches: 1. This CDR3 is CASSPGTGDQPQHF. DNA of the CDR3: TGTGCCAGCTCACCCGGGACAGGGGATCAGCCCCAGCATTTT.

This clone was recorded only once. The chain links TRBV6-1 to TRBJ1-3, with D maybe TRBD1 (5 bases). The CDR3 runs to 15 residues. Germline loops: CDR1 MNHNS, CDR2 SASEGT. The germline V and J ends were trimmed by 8 bases and 0 bases, with 14 bases remaining between them. CDR3 protein: CASASTGVSGNTIYF. The CDR3 region has the DNA TGTGCCAGCGCCTCAACAGGCGTCTCTGGAAACACCATATATTTT.

The gene calls are TRBV28 and TRBJ2-6; no firm D call. In germline, CDR1 is MDHEN, CDR2 SYDVKM. The CDR3 loop spans 16 amino acids. V was pared by 6 bases and J by 4 bases, with 16 bases between. The CDR3 DNA is TGTGCCAGCAGCCAGGAGTCAGGCGCCGGGGCCAACGTCCTGACTTTC. It codes for CASSQESGAGANVLTF.

The V gene is TRBV6-1, the J gene TRBJ1-5; D is uncertain. V was shortened by 3 bases and J by 7 bases, with 13 bases between the two germline ends. Germline loops: CDR1 MNHNS, CDR2 SASEGT. The CDR3 has 14 residues. The CDR3 loop reads CASSDRGIEQPQHF. CDR3 DNA sequence: TGTGCCAGCAGTGACAGAGGGATCGAACAGCCCCAGCATTTT.

This clone was seen just once. The rearrangement links TRBV10-3 to TRBJ1-6; no clear D. Trimming left V 3 bases short and J 9 bases short, with 12 bases between. Germline V CDR1 and CDR2: ENHRY, SYGVKD. CDR3 length: 14 residues. The CDR3 DNA is TGTGCCATCAGTGATAGCGGGGAAACTTCACCCCTCCACTTT. Translated: CAISDSGETSPLHF.

This clone was detected once. The chain links TRBV4-1 to TRBJ2-1; 7 nucleotides agree with TRBD2. Germline V gene lookup returns CDR1 MGHRA and CDR2 YSYEKL. This CDR3 has 14 residues. Losses at the gene ends were 4 bases for V and 4 bases for J; bases not matched to a gene: 4. This chain's CDR3 is CASSPPGLYNEQFF. CDR3 bases: TGCGCCAGCAGCCCCCCGGGACTATACAATGAGCAGTTCTTC.

This clone was detected only a few times. For the CDR3, the DNA is TGTGCCAGCAGCTTAGACAGGAGCTCCTACGAGCAGTACTTC. Its protein is CASSLDRSSYEQYF. The V and J genes are TRBV7-6 and TRBJ2-7; TRBD1 is a possible D gene (5 bases). V was trimmed by 1 base and J by 0 bases, leaving 7 bases between them. Germline CDR1 is SGHVS and CDR2 is FNYEAQ. The CDR3 runs 14 residues.

The rearrangement links TRBV7-9 to TRBJ2-7, with TRBD1 matching 7 bases. CDR3 length: 15 amino acids. The junction had 5 bases not matched to a gene; V was cut back by 3 bases and J by 0 bases. The V gene's germline CDR1 is SEHNR and CDR2 FQNEAQ (reference sequence). The CDR3 sequence is CASSFGDRASYEQYF. The CDR3 bases are TGTGCCAGCAGCTTCGGCGACAGGGCCTCCTACGAGCAGTACTTC.

The chain recombines TRBV2 with TRBJ1-6, with D unclear. The CDR3 totals 13 residues. V shed 0 bases and J shed 15 bases, with 12 bases lying between them. Germline CDR1 is SNHLY and CDR2 is FYNNEI. CDR3 region: CASSEAPPDRLHF. In nucleotides, the CDR3 is TGTGCCAGCAGTGAAGCCCCACCCGACCGCCTCCACTTT.

This clone was seen a few times. CDR3 DNA: TGTGCCAGTAGTATCCGGGACGGTTCCTACGAGCAGTACTTC. Translated: CASSIRDGSYEQYF. The gene calls are TRBV19 and TRBJ2-7, with D perhaps assigned TRBD1 or TRBD2 (5 bases each). The germline CDR1 and CDR2 sequences are LNHDA and SQIVND (reference sequence). Trimming pared 3 bases from V and 1 base from J, leaving 10 bases between. The CDR3 is made up of 14 amino acids. Combining the CDR3 with reference TRBV19 and TRBJ2-7 gives the whole variable domain DGGITQSPKYLFRKEGQNVTLSCEQNLNHDAMYWYRQDPGQGLRLIYYSQIVNDFQKGDIAEGYSVSREKKESFPLTVTSAQKNPTAFYLCASSIRDGSYEQYFGPGTRLTVT.

The genes are TRBV18 and TRBJ2-7, with a tentative D call TRBD2 (5 bases). This CDR3 region has 15 residues. Germline-derived CDR1 and CDR2 are KGHSH and LQKENI. The germline V and J ends were trimmed by 2 bases and 3 bases, with 14 bases remaining between them. The CDR3 here is CASSPGIIGSYEQYF. The CDR3 DNA sequence: TGTGCCAGCTCACCAGGGATCATTGGGAGCTACGAGCAGTACTTC.

The chain combines TRBV2 with TRBJ1-4; 7 nucleotides match TRBD1. Germline V CDR1 and CDR2: SNHLY, FYNNEI. CDR3 size: 14 residues. J gave up 7 bases and V 9 bases, and 11 bases lay outside the gene matches. The CDR3 nucleotides read TGTGCCAGTGGCATAAGGGGGCGGGGTGAAAAACTGTTTTTT. Translated, it gives CASGIRGRGEKLFF.

This chain joins TRBV9 and TRBJ2-5; the D is unclear. This CDR3 is 13 amino acids long. V lost 4 bases and J 5 bases, leaving 12 bases between the germline ends. Germline assignment: CDR1 SGDLS and CDR2 YYNGEE. The CDR3 sequence: CASSPDRMETQYF. CDR3 DNA: TGTGCCAGCAGCCCCGATAGGATGGAGACCCAGTACTTC.

The rearrangement uses TRBV21-1 and TRBJ2-2; the table calls TRBD2, which could not be checked here. TRBV21-1 is flagged as a pseudogene. The CDR3 extends over 16 amino acids. CDR3 sequence reads: CASSFRSGTNTGELFF. CDR3 DNA: TGTGCCAGCAGCTTCCGTAGCGGGACGAACACCGGGGAGCTGTTTTTT.